Below are 28 T cell receptor beta chains sequenced from a single sample in a study of beta chain features in type 1 diabetes. Study results and caveats: In all four CD4+ subsets, TCRB CDR3 length was significantly, moderately reduced in type 1 diabetes.

TCRB transcripts that were expressed got sequenced, as all of the isolated RNA had been reverse transcribed. Only in-frame clones appear in the TCRdb table, and some are missing; sequencing was by immunoSEQ multiplex PCR. This table has about 170,000 clones, 6.5% to 9.5% appearing once. These receptors are not linked to any known antigen. Sample: central memory CD4+ T cells from blood. The receptor source for this set is a woman in her forties with type 1 diabetes.

V gene TRBV5-1 combines with J gene TRBJ2-2, with TRBD1 identical over 7 bases. The CDR3 is 15 residues long. Germline CDR1 SGHRS, CDR2 YFSETQ. Trimming took 6 bases from V and 0 from J; bases not matched to a gene: 5. CDR3 region: CASTQTGTNTGELFF. DNA for the CDR3: TGCGCCAGCACCCAGACAGGGACGAACACCGGGGAGCTGTTTTTT.

V gene TRBV5-6 combines with J gene TRBJ2-7, with 11 nucleotides matching TRBD2. The CDR3 runs 14 residues. V dropped 4 bases and J dropped 4; count of bases not matched to a gene: 4. CDR1 and CDR2 (germline): SGHDT, YYEEEE. The CDR3 loop is CASSGTSGAYEQYF. CDR3 coding DNA: TGTGCCAGCAGCGGGACTAGCGGAGCTTACGAGCAGTACTTC. The full variable domain, in which reference TRBV5-6 and TRBJ2-7 provide the parts outside the CDR3, is DAGVTQSPTHLIKTRGQQVTLRCSPKSGHDTVSWYQQALGQGPQFIFQYYEEEERQRGNFPDRFSGHQFPNYSSELNVNALLLGDSALYLCASSGTSGAYEQYFGPGTRLTVT.

V is TRBV6-5 and J is TRBJ2-3, with D possibly TRBD1 on 5 matching bases. CDR1 and CDR2 from the germline V gene are MNHEY and SVGAGI. CDR3 size: 14 residues. Between the trimmed V and J ends, which lost 2 bases and 5 bases, there was a span of 11 bases. The CDR3 bases are TGTGCCAGCAGTTACAGGCCAGGGCAAGATACGCAGTATTTT. Encoded protein: CASSYRPGQDTQYF.

The chain carries TRBV27 and TRBJ2-7; the match to TRBD2 covers 9 bases. The CDR3 runs to 13 residues. CDR1 and CDR2 from the germline V gene are MNHEY and SMNVEV (reference sequence). Unmatched junction bases numbered 5, after V lost 10 bases and J lost 1 base. CDR3 region: CATKTSGSYEQYF. CDR3 sequence (DNA): TGTGCCACCAAGACTAGCGGATCCTACGAGCAGTACTTC.

V is TRBV25-1 and J is TRBJ2-1, with 11 positions matching TRBD2. CDR1 is MGHDK and CDR2 is SYGVNS in the germline V gene. This CDR3 has 16 residues. V gave up 3 bases and J gave up 9 bases; unmatched junction bases: 10. For the CDR3, the DNA is TGTGCCAGCAGTGATACTAGCGGGAGAATGCTTAGTGAGCAGTTCTTC. Translating gives CASSDTSGRMLSEQFF.

This sequence joins TRBV19 and TRBJ2-1, with 8 positions matching TRBD2. This CDR3 spans 15 amino acids. Losses at the gene ends were 0 bases for V and 10 bases for J; bases not matched to a gene: 8. Germline V lookup: CDR1 LNHDA, CDR2 SQIVND (reference sequence). CDR3 nucleotides: TGTGCCAGTAGTATAGAGGGTAGCGGGACCTGGGAGCAGTTCTTC. Translating gives CASSIEGSGTWEQFF.

This clone was seen only a few times. The genes are TRBV29-1 and TRBJ2-1; D remains unclear. V was pared by 3 bases and J by 8 bases, with 11 bases between. The CDR3 consists of 12 residues. Germline CDR1 and CDR2: SQVTM and ANQGSEA. The CDR3: CSVEVRVHEQFF. As DNA, the CDR3 is TGCAGCGTTGAGGTACGGGTTCATGAGCAGTTCTTC.

The rearrangement joins TRBV28 to TRBJ1-1; 9 bases fit TRBD1. The germline V gene has CDR1 MDHEN and CDR2 SYDVKM. The CDR3 contains 13 residues. Germline trimming cut 7 bases from V and 9 bases from J; bases unmatched to any gene: 9. The CDR3 DNA sequence: TGTGCCAGCATACCGGGACAGGGCGGTAAAGCTTTCTTT. Its translation is CASIPGQGGKAFF.

This chain connects TRBV9 to TRBJ1-2; D might be TRBD1 (6 bases). The CDR3 has 14 amino acids. Trimming took 0 bases from V and 2 from J, leaving 8 bases between them. Germline lookup yields CDR1 SGDLS and CDR2 YYNGEE. CDR3 in DNA: TGTGCCAGCAGCGTAGGACAGGCCAACTATGGCTACACCTTC. This translates into CASSVGQANYGYTF.

The V call is TRBV27, the J call TRBJ2-7; D gene uncertain. Trimming took 2 bases from V and 3 from J, leaving 8 bases between them. This CDR3 is 13 amino acids long. From germline, CDR1 is MNHEY and CDR2 SMNVEV (reference sequence). CDR3 amino acids: CASSLTLNYEQYF. In DNA form, the CDR3 reads TGTGCCAGCAGTTTAACCCTAAACTACGAGCAGTACTTC.

The chain couples TRBV7-2 to TRBJ2-5; perhaps TRBD2 as D (6 bases). In germline, CDR1 is SGHTA, CDR2 FQGNSA. Trimming removed 5 bases at V and 3 bases at J, with 10 bases between. The CDR3 is 13 amino acids. CDR3 loop: CASSAGTKETQYF. The CDR3 region has the DNA TGTGCCAGCAGCGCGGGGACCAAAGAGACCCAGTACTTC.

This clone appeared a few times. The chain joins TRBV9 to TRBJ2-6; unclear D gene. Trimming removed 0 bases from V and 0 bases from J, with 7 bases in between. The CDR3 length is 16 residues. The germline CDR1 and CDR2 sequences are SGDLS and YYNGEE. The CDR3: CASSVDSSSGANVLTF. The DNA of the CDR3 is TGTGCCAGCAGCGTAGACAGCAGCTCTGGGGCCAACGTCCTGACTTTC.

The DNA of the CDR3 is TGTGCCAGTAATACATACAATGAGCAGTTCTTC. This translates into CASNTYNEQFF. J is TRBJ2-1 and V is TRBV19; D unclear. Germline V lookup: CDR1 LNHDA, CDR2 SQIVND (reference sequence). Trimming removed 7 bases at V and 4 bases at J, with 5 bases between. CDR3 size: 11 residues.

The rearrangement uses TRBV7-9 and TRBJ1-1, with D unresolved. The CDR3 spans 15 residues. V gave up 4 bases and J gave up 11 bases, with 23 bases separating them. Germline-derived CDR1 and CDR2 are SEHNR and FQNEAQ (reference sequence). CDR3 residues: CASSSGGTGTLGAFF. CDR3 in DNA: TGTGCCAGCAGCTCTGGAGGAACGGGAACGCTCGGGGCTTTCTTT.

This clone has at least ten counts. The chain uses TRBV15 and TRBJ2-7, with 7 bases lining up with TRBD1. CDR1 is LNHNV, CDR2 YYDKDF, per germline (reference sequence). The length of the CDR3 is 15 residues. With V trimmed by 0 bases and J by 5 bases, 7 bases remained unmatched. CDR3 DNA sequence: TGTGCCACCAGCAGAGATTCAGGGGGATCAAACGAGCAGTACTTC. It translates to CATSRDSGGSNEQYF.

This clone was observed a few times. J is TRBJ1-4 and V is TRBV7-9; 7 bases are shared with TRBD1. Germline V gene lookup returns CDR1 SEHNR and CDR2 FQNEAQ (reference sequence). The CDR3 runs to 15 residues. J lost 8 bases, V lost 0 bases, and 6 bases had no gene match. CDR3 sequence reads: CASSLAGTAYEKLFF. The CDR3 DNA is TGTGCCAGCAGCTTAGCGGGGACAGCGTACGAAAAACTGTTTTTT.

The chain joins TRBV6-5 to TRBJ1-2, with 9 nucleotides matching TRBD1. The CDR3 totals 13 residues. Per germline, CDR1 MNHEY and CDR2 SVGAGI. J lost 2 bases, V lost 5 bases, and 0 bases had no gene match. The CDR3, as DNA: TGTGCCAGCAGTGGGACAGGGAACTATGGCTACACCTTC. Protein sequence: CASSGTGNYGYTF.

This rearrangement joins TRBV19 to TRBJ2-1; D may be TRBD2 (5 bases). The germline V gene has CDR1 LNHDA and CDR2 SQIVND (reference sequence). The CDR3 is 15 amino acids. Deletions cut 3 bases from V and 0 bases from J, with 9 bases between. CDR3 sequence (DNA): TGTGCCAGTAGTATCCCGGGGAGCTCCTACAATGAGCAGTTCTTC. Translating gives CASSIPGSSYNEQFF. The whole variable domain, filled in from reference TRBV19 and TRBJ2-1, reads DGGITQSPKYLFRKEGQNVTLSCEQNLNHDAMYWYRQDPGQGLRLIYYSQIVNDFQKGDIAEGYSVSREKKESFPLTVTSAQKNPTAFYLCASSIPGSSYNEQFFGPGTRLTVL.

At least ten counts were recorded for this clone. The chain joins TRBV23-1 to TRBJ1-5; D is unresolved. TRBV23-1 is an ORF; its function is uncertain. The CDR3 runs 12 residues. Trimming shortened V by 5 bases and J by 6 bases, and 8 bases separated the two germline ends. CDR3 DNA sequence: TGCGCCAGCAGTTACGGGGTTCAGCCCCAGCATTTT. Amino acid sequence: CASSYGVQPQHF.

This clone came up a few times. The genes are TRBV28 and TRBJ2-7; D uncertain. The germline gives CDR1 MDHEN, CDR2 SYDVKM. V was clipped by 5 bases and J by 1 base, with 12 bases between them. This CDR3 contains 14 residues. In DNA form, the CDR3 reads TGTGCCAGCAGTCTCGGTAGCCATTCCTACGAGCAGTACTTC. It encodes CASSLGSHSYEQYF. Drawing the rest from reference TRBV28 and TRBJ2-7, the complete variable domain is DVKVTQSSRYLVKRTGEKVFLECVQDMDHENMFWYRQDPGLGLRLIYFSYDVKMKEKGDIPEGYSVSREKKERFSLILESASTNQTSMYLCASSLGSHSYEQYFGPGTRLTVT.

This rearrangement joins TRBV27 to TRBJ2-3; a possible D gene is TRBD2 (5 bases). Trimming removed 2 bases from V and 11 bases from J, with 20 bases in between. From germline, CDR1 is MNHEY and CDR2 SMNVEV (reference sequence). This CDR3 spans 15 amino acids. CDR3 DNA sequence: TGTGCCAGCAGTTTACTAGCCTCAACGCTCCCTAAGCAGTATTTT. This translates into CASSLLASTLPKQYF.

V and J are TRBV5-1 and TRBJ2-5; TRBD1 matches at 8 bases. Trimming cost V 3 bases and J 4 bases; bases outside gene matches: 5. The CDR3 spans 14 residues. Germline assignment: CDR1 SGHRS and CDR2 YFSETQ. The CDR3 DNA reads as TGCGCCAGCAGCTCGGGACAGGTGGTAGAGACCCAGTACTTC. Its translation: CASSSGQVVETQYF. Full variable domain (rest looked up from reference TRBV5-1 and TRBJ2-5): KAGVTQTPRYLIKTRGQQVTLSCSPISGHRSVSWYQQTPGQGLQFLFEYFSETQRNKGNFPGRFSGRQFSNSRSEMNVSTLELGDSALYLCASSSGQVVETQYFGPGTRLLVL.

There are a few counts of this clone. This chain links TRBV5-4 with TRBJ2-7, with D maybe TRBD2 (5 bases). The CDR3 is 15 residues long. The germline V and J ends were trimmed by 0 bases and 3 bases, with 13 bases remaining between them. Germline-derived CDR1 and CDR2 are SGHNT and YYREEE (reference sequence). In DNA, the CDR3 is TGTGCCAGCAGCTTGGCCAGGAGGAATAACTACGAGCAGTACTTC. The encoded protein is CASSLARRNNYEQYF.

This clone showed up just a few times. The genes are TRBV2 and TRBJ2-3, with a tentative D call TRBD1 (5 bases). Germline-derived CDR1 and CDR2 are SNHLY and FYNNEI. V was shortened by 10 bases and J by 0 bases, with 17 bases between the two germline ends. The CDR3 spans 15 residues. The CDR3 region has the DNA TGTGCCACCATAACAGGAGCAAGGAGCACAGATACGCAGTATTTT. This encodes CATITGARSTDTQYF.

The genes are TRBV11-2 and TRBJ2-1; unclear D gene. Germline V lookup: CDR1 SGHAT, CDR2 FQNNGV. The V end lost 2 bases, the J end lost 4 bases, and 6 bases lay between the germline ends. The CDR3 contains 13 residues. CDR3 amino acids: CASSLSVYNEQFF. As DNA, the CDR3 is TGTGCCAGCAGCTTATCAGTATACAATGAGCAGTTCTTC.

This clone was counted between two and nine times. This chain uses TRBV4-2 with TRBJ1-1, with D tentatively TRBD1 (6 bases). Deletions cut 4 bases from V and 11 bases from J, with 17 bases between. The CDR3 loop spans 13 amino acids. From germline, CDR1 is LGHNA and CDR2 YNFKEQ. CDR3: CASSRGGDSGAFF. The CDR3 DNA follows: TGTGCCAGCAGCCGAGGGGGGGACTCCGGGGCTTTCTTT.

The chain employs TRBV6-5 and TRBJ2-3; the match to TRBD2 covers 7 bases. The J segment lost 1 base and the V segment lost 2 bases, leaving 6 bases of the junction unmatched. Per germline, CDR1 MNHEY and CDR2 SVGAGI. This CDR3 region has 16 residues. The CDR3 sequence: CASSYGGGWGTDTQYF. The DNA of the CDR3 is TGTGCCAGCAGTTACGGCGGGGGTTGGGGCACAGATACGCAGTATTTT.

This clone was seen a few times. This sequence joins TRBV28 and TRBJ2-4; D gene unclear. CDR1 MDHEN and CDR2 SYDVKM come from the germline V gene. V was shortened by 2 bases and J by 6 bases, with 14 bases between the two germline ends. This CDR3 region has 15 residues. CDR3 sequence: CASSLAVLGRNIQYF. CDR3 DNA sequence: TGTGCCAGCAGTTTAGCCGTTCTCGGTAGAAACATTCAGTACTTC.